These 31 T cell receptor beta chains share one sample of origin, sequenced in a study of cytomegalovirus exposure and HLA in healthy donors. Use of 60 Vbeta and 13 Jbeta primers characterized the PCR. TCRdb's copy holds only in-frame clones and misses some; the assay was immunoSEQ multiplex PCR. The sample lists around 130,000 clones; approximately 80% were seen once. Sequenced: PBMCs. These receptors were obtained from a young man in good health and CMV-seronegative.

The genes are TRBV19 and TRBJ1-1, with D unclear. The CDR3 totals 12 residues. Trimming cost V 0 bases and J 6 bases, with 5 bases left between them. Germline lookup yields CDR1 LNHDA and CDR2 SQIVND (reference sequence). For the CDR3, the DNA is TGTGCCAGTAGTATAGATCGGGCTGAAGCTTTCTTT. Translated, it gives CASSIDRAEAFF.

The chain combines TRBV7-2 with TRBJ1-2, with 8 bases identical to TRBD1. Trimming cost V 3 bases and J 5 bases; bases outside gene matches: 8. Looked up from germline, CDR1 is SGHTA and CDR2 is FQGNSA. The CDR3 extends over 15 amino acids. DNA of the CDR3: TGTGCCAGCAGCTTCCGGGACAGGTCTCGATATGGCTACACCTTC. It encodes CASSFRDRSRYGYTF.

This chain connects TRBV4-3 to TRBJ1-4; no clear D. Trimming pared 0 bases from V and 4 bases from J, leaving 15 bases between. Per the germline V gene, CDR1 is LGHNA and CDR2 is YSLEER. The CDR3 covers 17 residues. The CDR3 DNA is TGCGCCAGCAGCCAAGAGTTCGGCGGCAGTTATAATGAAAAACTGTTTTTT. Protein sequence: CASSQEFGGSYNEKLFF.

This chain links TRBV28 with TRBJ1-5; D unresolved. CDR1 and CDR2 from the germline V gene are MDHEN and SYDVKM. This CDR3 is 12 amino acids long. V dropped 6 bases and J dropped 5 bases, with 8 bases sitting between them. CDR3 region: CASSPQDQPQHF. CDR3 nucleotide sequence: TGTGCCAGCAGCCCCCAGGATCAGCCCCAGCATTTT.

The chain links TRBV27 to TRBJ1-6, with 8 bases identical to TRBD1. The trim removed 3 bases at V and 7 bases at J, leaving 8 bases unmatched. The germline V gene encodes CDR1 MNHEY and CDR2 SMNVEV (reference sequence). The length of the CDR3 is 16 residues. CDR3: CASSFFSTGVNSPLHF. The CDR3 DNA follows: TGTGCCAGCAGTTTCTTTTCGACAGGGGTGAATTCACCCCTCCACTTT.

The chain is built from TRBV19 and TRBJ1-1, with D maybe TRBD1 (6 bases). CDR1 is LNHDA, CDR2 SQIVND, per germline (reference sequence). This CDR3 spans 13 amino acids. V lost 4 bases and J 5 bases, leaving 11 bases between the germline ends. CDR3 region: CASSRQVATEAFF. In nucleotides, the CDR3 is TGTGCCAGTAGTAGACAGGTTGCTACTGAAGCTTTCTTT. The variable domain in full, with the rest retrieved from reference TRBV19 and TRBJ1-1, is DGGITQSPKYLFRKEGQNVTLSCEQNLNHDAMYWYRQDPGQGLRLIYYSQIVNDFQKGDIAEGYSVSREKKESFPLTVTSAQKNPTAFYLCASSRQVATEAFFGQGTRLTVV.

This chain joins TRBV27 and TRBJ2-6; unclear D gene. The germline gives CDR1 MNHEY, CDR2 SMNVEV (reference sequence). V was shortened by 5 bases and J by 5 bases, with 7 bases between the two germline ends. CDR3 length: 13 residues. CDR3 in DNA: TGTGCCAGCAGTCCCTCCCGGGCCAACGTCCTGACTTTC. Amino acid sequence: CASSPSRANVLTF.

This clone turned up a few times. This chain uses TRBV5-4 with TRBJ1-3; 7 nucleotides match TRBD1. V gave up 2 bases and J gave up 3 bases; unmatched junction bases: 2. The CDR3 totals 14 residues. In germline, CDR1 is SGHNT, CDR2 YYREEE (reference sequence). CDR3 bases: TGTGCCAGCAGCTTAGGGGGCAGTGGAAACACCATATATTTT. Translating gives CASSLGGSGNTIYF.

This clone showed up just a few times. The chain recombines TRBV5-4 with TRBJ1-1, with D unresolved. This CDR3 comprises 16 residues. Germline V CDR1 and CDR2: SGHNT, YYREEE (reference sequence). Trimming took 0 bases from V and 1 from J, leaving 13 bases between them. CDR3 coding DNA: TGTGCCAGCAGCTTGGGGCGCGGAAAGGCGAACACTGAAGCTTTCTTT. Translation gives CASSLGRGKANTEAFF.

This chain uses TRBV6-5 with TRBJ2-1; 9 bases align to TRBD1. The CDR3 covers 15 residues. Germline values: CDR1 MNHEY, CDR2 SVGAGI. V dropped 7 bases and J dropped 1; count of bases not matched to a gene: 5. The CDR3 sequence is CASTRQGESYNEQFF. CDR3 bases: TGTGCCAGCACCCGACAGGGGGAATCCTACAATGAGCAGTTCTTC.

The chain joins TRBV19 to TRBJ1-2; D may be TRBD1 (6 bases). Germline-derived CDR1 and CDR2 are LNHDA and SQIVND (reference sequence). V lost 3 bases to trimming and J lost 6 bases, with 17 bases between them. The CDR3 loop spans 15 amino acids. The CDR3 nucleotides are TGTGCCAGTAGTATTGAAAAAAACGACAGGAATGGCTACACCTTC. This gives the protein CASSIEKNDRNGYTF.

V and J are TRBV10-2 and TRBJ1-5, with D hard to call. This CDR3 has 15 residues. Germline V gene data show CDR1 as WSHSY and CDR2 as SAAADI. Trimming pared 6 bases from V and 2 bases from J, leaving 14 bases between. The CDR3 DNA follows: TGCGCCAGCAGGGAGGCCCCCTGGCGCAATCAGCCCCAGCATTTT. Its protein is CASREAPWRNQPQHF.

This clone was counted a single time. The chain uses TRBV6-5 and TRBJ2-7, with 10 bases matching TRBD1. After removal of 2 bases from V and 5 bases from J, the junction contained 0 bases not matched to a gene. CDR1 MNHEY and CDR2 SVGAGI come from the germline V gene. The CDR3 length is 13 residues. The CDR3 DNA sequence: TGTGCCAGCAGTTACGGACAGGGGGACGAGCAGTACTTC. This encodes CASSYGQGDEQYF.

The rearrangement uses TRBV23-1 and TRBJ1-5; D call uncertain. TRBV23-1 is known as an ORF, though its function is uncertain. The CDR3 runs to 15 residues. V gave up 0 bases and J gave up 4 bases, with 10 bases separating them. This CDR3 is CASSQSGANNQPQHF. The CDR3 DNA reads as TGCGCCAGCAGTCAATCGGGAGCAAATAATCAGCCCCAGCATTTT.

The CDR3, as DNA: TGTGCCAGCAGCCTCGGACAGGCTGCTAACTACAATGAGCAGTTCTTC. Translated, it gives CASSLGQAANYNEQFF. The V and J genes are TRBV7-6 and TRBJ2-1; 7 bases line up with TRBD1. J lost 3 bases, V lost 5 bases, and 10 bases had no gene match. The germline CDR1 and CDR2 sequences are SGHVS and FNYEAQ. The CDR3 extends over 16 amino acids.

This clone has a single count. The chain employs TRBV11-3 and TRBJ1-4, with 8 bases lining up with TRBD1. Germline V gene lookup returns CDR1 SGHNT and CDR2 YENEEA. V dropped 4 bases and J dropped 6; count of bases not matched to a gene: 7. The CDR3 covers 15 residues. For the CDR3, the DNA is TGTGCCAGCAGCTCCGGGACAGGCATATATGAAAAACTGTTTTTT. Translation gives CASSSGTGIYEKLFF. The variable domain in full, with the rest retrieved from reference TRBV11-3 and TRBJ1-4, is EAGVVQSPRYKIIEKKQPVAFWCNPISGHNTLYWYLQNLGQGPELLIRYENEEAVDDSQLPKDRFSAERLKGVDSTLKIQPAELGDSAVYLCASSSGTGIYEKLFFGSGTQLSVL.

This clone came up a few times. This chain uses TRBV2 with TRBJ1-5; possible D gene TRBD1, 5 bases. V was shortened by 10 bases and J by 8 bases, with 21 bases between the two germline ends. The germline V gene encodes CDR1 SNHLY and CDR2 FYNNEI. The CDR3 extends over 14 amino acids. CDR3 loop: CATKSGAIWEPQHF. The CDR3 DNA is TGTGCCACCAAGAGCGGGGCTATTTGGGAGCCCCAGCATTTT.

This chain links TRBV2 with TRBJ1-2; TRBD1 might be the D (6 bases). The germline gives CDR1 SNHLY, CDR2 FYNNEI. This CDR3 comprises 14 residues. Deletions cut 3 bases from V and 5 bases from J, with 13 bases between. This CDR3 reads CASSDYGQLYGYTF. CDR3 sequence (DNA): TGTGCCAGCAGTGACTACGGACAGTTGTATGGCTACACCTTC. Full variable domain (outside the CDR3, taken from reference TRBV2 and TRBJ1-2): EPEVTQTPSHQVTQMGQEVILRCVPISNHLYFYWYRQILGQKVEFLVSFYNNEISEKSEIFDDQFSVERPDGSNFTLKIRSTKLEDSAMYFCASSDYGQLYGYTFGSGTRLTVV.

The rearrangement links TRBV11-2 to TRBJ1-2, with 7 positions matching TRBD1. CDR3 size: 16 residues. The germline gives CDR1 SGHAT, CDR2 FQNNGV. V dropped 1 base and J dropped 0; count of bases not matched to a gene: 5. CDR3 in DNA: TGTGCCAGCAGCTTAGTTCAGGACAGGCCTAACTATGGCTACACCTTC. It translates to CASSLVQDRPNYGYTF. Drawing the rest from reference TRBV11-2 and TRBJ1-2, the complete variable domain is EAGVAQSPRYKIIEKRQSVAFWCNPISGHATLYWYQQILGQGPKLLIQFQNNGVVDDSQLPKDRFSAERLKGVDSTLKIQPAKLEDSAVYLCASSLVQDRPNYGYTFGSGTRLTVV.

CDR3 in amino acids: CASSYQGATGQPQHF. Here the CDR3 DNA reads TGTGCCAGCAGTTATCAAGGGGCTACGGGTCAGCCCCAGCATTTT. This chain connects TRBV28 to TRBJ1-5, with a tentative D call TRBD1 (5 bases). This CDR3 has 15 amino acids. V gave up 4 bases and J gave up 6 bases, with 16 bases separating them. Looked up from germline, CDR1 is MDHEN and CDR2 is SYDVKM.

The chain recombines TRBV6-6 with TRBJ2-7, with D tentatively TRBD1 (6 bases). Germline assignment: CDR1 MNHNY and CDR2 SVGAGI (reference sequence). The CDR3 runs 15 residues. Trimming took off 6 bases at V and 0 bases at J, with 15 bases between the two ends. CDR3 coding DNA: TGTGCCAGCAGCTATCCAGGGGACCGCTCCTACGAGCAGTACTTC. Translated: CASSYPGDRSYEQYF.

V and J are TRBV6-5 and TRBJ1-2; 9 nucleotides align to TRBD1. The CDR3 has 16 residues. The V gene's germline CDR1 is MNHEY and CDR2 SVGAGI. After removal of 3 bases from V and 0 bases from J, the junction contained 5 bases not matched to a gene. CDR3 loop: CASSYYRGLSNYGYTF. CDR3 in DNA: TGTGCCAGCAGTTATTACAGGGGGCTTTCTAACTATGGCTACACCTTC.

This clone was seen a few times. The junction shows a germline mismatch at one end, possibly a read error. The chain links TRBV20-1 to TRBJ1-2; D possibly corresponds to TRBD1 (6 bases). The CDR3 is 8 amino acids. In germline, CDR1 is DFQATT, CDR2 SNEGSKA (reference sequence). The DNA for the CDR3 is TGCAGTGCTGGGAGGGGGTTTTTC. Protein product: CSAGRGFF.

The genes are TRBV29-1 and TRBJ2-2; maybe TRBD1 (6 bases). In germline, CDR1 is SQVTM, CDR2 ANQGSEA. CDR3 length equals 14 residues. The V and J ends lost 7 bases and 5 bases respectively, with 17 bases between them. The CDR3 loop reads CSAKYGQLTGELFF. Here the CDR3 DNA reads TGCAGCGCTAAATACGGACAGTTGACCGGGGAGCTGTTTTTT.

The V and J genes are TRBV6-5 and TRBJ1-5; 8 bases match TRBD1. This CDR3 has 14 amino acids. The germline gives CDR1 MNHEY, CDR2 SVGAGI. J lost 9 bases, V lost 2 bases, and 6 bases had no gene match. CDR3 region: CASSYRGTGGPQHF. The CDR3 coding sequence is TGTGCCAGCAGTTACCGCGGGACAGGAGGGCCCCAGCATTTT.

This clone showed up just once. This chain links TRBV4-3 with TRBJ1-1, with 7 nucleotides matching TRBD1. The CDR3 loop spans 13 amino acids. Germline values: CDR1 LGHNA, CDR2 YSLEER. V dropped 3 bases and J dropped 6; count of bases not matched to a gene: 4. CDR3 sequence (DNA): TGCGCCAGCAGCCAGCATCAGGGGGCTGAAGCTTTCTTT. It translates to CASSQHQGAEAFF.

The V call is TRBV7-2, the J call TRBJ2-7; 7 bases map to TRBD1. Trimming took 3 bases from V and 1 from J; bases not matched to a gene: 9. CDR1 and CDR2 from the germline V gene are SGHTA and FQGNSA. CDR3 length: 16 residues. Here the CDR3 DNA reads TGTGCCAGCAGCTTGGCAGGGACAGATAAATCCTACGAGCAGTACTTC. Encoded protein: CASSLAGTDKSYEQYF.

The rearrangement links TRBV7-3 to TRBJ2-1; perhaps TRBD2 as D (6 bases). Per germline, CDR1 SGHTA and CDR2 FQGTGA. Trimming removed 2 bases from V and 0 bases from J, with 8 bases in between. The CDR3 has 15 residues. The CDR3 sequence: CASSLGGGSYNEQFF. As DNA, the CDR3 is TGTGCCAGCAGCTTAGGGGGAGGCTCCTACAATGAGCAGTTCTTC.

This clone has only one observation. V usage is TRBV6-5 and J usage is TRBJ1-2, with unresolved D. Trimming pared 5 bases from V and 1 base from J, leaving 11 bases between. The CDR3 extends over 14 amino acids. Germline V CDR1 and CDR2: MNHEY, SVGAGI. Here the CDR3 DNA reads TGTGCCAGCAGTCCCGGGGAGGTTAACTATGGCTACACCTTC. Amino acids: CASSPGEVNYGYTF.

The V gene is TRBV5-6, the J gene TRBJ2-7; D may be TRBD1 (6 bases). CDR1 and CDR2 (germline): SGHDT, YYEEEE. Trimming cost V 7 bases and J 4 bases, with 15 bases left between them. The CDR3 is made up of 13 amino acids. CDR3 coding DNA: TGTGCCAGCGTGGTTCAGGGGCGGTACGAGCAGTACTTC. It encodes CASVVQGRYEQYF.

The V call is TRBV6-5, the J call TRBJ2-3, with TRBD2 as a possible D gene (6 bases). The V gene's germline CDR1 is MNHEY and CDR2 SVGAGI. This CDR3 comprises 12 residues. The V and J ends lost 6 bases and 3 bases respectively, with 7 bases between them. The CDR3 loop reads CASRAGTDTQYF. The CDR3 DNA reads as TGTGCCAGCAGGGCGGGGACAGATACGCAGTATTTT.